Reported below is one T cell receptor (beta chain). This entry belongs to a study of blood T cell repertoires in COVID-19. About the study: Some COVID-19 samples were acute and others convalescent; all came from the United States, Italy and Spain. The cDNA or gDNA used as material had been derived from T cells, B-cell-depleted T cells, or PBMCs.

Under the authors' procedure: Reference gene primer amplification yielded estimated nucleated cell counts. Here immunoSEQ multiplex PCR was the method, and the copy in TCRdb shows in-frame clones only, minus some. V and J calls and clone size are those listed in that table; D and trimming were worked out from the DNA. The sample consists of a few hundred thousand clones, roughly 90% of them appearing once. There are 15 residues in the CDR3. In germline, CDR1 is MNHNY, CDR2 SVGAGI (reference sequence). V lost 5 bases to trimming and J lost 1 base; unmatched junction nucleotides: 6. This TCR was recovered from a man aged 35 to 55 with acute or convalescent COVID-19. The chain combines TRBV6-6 with TRBJ2-3, with TRBD2 identical over 7 bases. The sample consisted of peripheral blood. The CDR3 loop is CASSLTSDGTDTQYF. Here the CDR3 DNA reads TGTGCCAGCAGTCTTACTAGCGACGGCACAGATACGCAGTATTTT.